A single sample is the source of the 30 T cell receptor beta chains below, sequenced in a study of shared clonotypes between healthy human individuals. Sequenced by immunoSEQ multiplex PCR; TCRdb stores in-frame clones only, minus some. There are over a million clones in the sample; around 97% occur only once, and over 1% lies in the top ten. The sample taken for sequencing was naive CD4+ T cells sorted from blood. Subset noted: CD45RA+ positively selected. The origin of the receptors is a man aged 25 to 40 in good health.

A single count supports this clone. This sequence joins TRBV2 and TRBJ2-7, with D maybe TRBD1 (5 bases). From germline, CDR1 is SNHLY and CDR2 FYNNEI. Trimming pared 7 bases from V and 3 bases from J, leaving 13 bases between. CDR3 size: 13 residues. CDR3 sequence reads: CASKVRQNYEQYF. The CDR3 DNA reads TGTGCCAGCAAAGTAAGACAGAACTACGAGCAGTACTTC.

The rearrangement uses TRBV28 and TRBJ1-5, with TRBD1 identical over 12 bases. The trim removed 3 bases at V and 4 bases at J, leaving 4 bases unmatched. The CDR3 totals 16 residues. Looked up from germline, CDR1 is MDHEN and CDR2 is SYDVKM. For the CDR3, the DNA is TGTGCCAGCAGTTTGGGGGACAGGGGGCTAAATCAGCCCCAGCATTTT. Encoded protein: CASSLGDRGLNQPQHF.

V usage is TRBV19 and J usage is TRBJ2-1, with 9 positions matching TRBD1. This CDR3 contains 17 residues. V lost 4 bases, J lost 3 bases, and 10 bases stayed unmatched. The germline V gene has CDR1 LNHDA and CDR2 SQIVND (reference sequence). For the CDR3, the DNA is TGTGCCAGTAGTAGAAGAATGGGACAGGGAAGCTACAATGAGCAGTTCTTC. It encodes CASSRRMGQGSYNEQFF.

J is TRBJ1-5 and V is TRBV10-3; D unresolved. The ends were cut back, 2 bases at V and 3 bases at J, with 8 bases in the middle. From germline, CDR1 is ENHRY and CDR2 SYGVKD. The CDR3 totals 14 residues. The CDR3 here is CAISEPSFNQPQHF. The CDR3 DNA sequence: TGTGCCATCAGTGAGCCTTCTTTCAATCAGCCCCAGCATTTT.

This chain links TRBV5-1 with TRBJ1-5; D remains ambiguous. The CDR3 loop spans 16 amino acids. With 1 base removed from V and 6 bases from J, the gap between germline ends came to 17 bases. In germline, CDR1 is SGHRS, CDR2 YFSETQ. The CDR3 here is CASSLSGPGLGQPQHF. The CDR3 DNA reads as TGCGCCAGCAGCTTGTCAGGCCCAGGCCTCGGTCAGCCCCAGCATTTT.

The chain links TRBV9 to TRBJ1-4; D remains ambiguous. This CDR3 has 15 amino acids. V was clipped by 3 bases and J by 5 bases, with 14 bases between them. The V gene's germline CDR1 is SGDLS and CDR2 YYNGEE. The CDR3 DNA reads TGTGCCAGCAGCGCCCGCGGCCAACCAAATGAAAAACTGTTTTTT. As protein: CASSARGQPNEKLFF.

The CDR3 DNA sequence: TGTGCCAGCTCAACAGGGAAAGAGAAGCGGGATGCGATTTCCTACGAGCAGTACTTC. Protein: CASSTGKEKRDAISYEQYF. The chain recombines TRBV18 with TRBJ2-7, with D tentatively TRBD2 (7 bases). The V end lost 5 bases, the J end lost 1 base, and 27 bases lay between the germline ends. Germline V gene sequence: CDR1 KGHSH, CDR2 LQKENI. This CDR3 has 19 residues.

About this clone itself: In the same sample, other DNA sequences code for this CDR3. The chain employs TRBV18 and TRBJ2-3; 9 nucleotides agree with TRBD1. V dropped 3 bases and J dropped 1; count of bases not matched to a gene: 2. The germline V gene encodes CDR1 KGHSH and CDR2 LQKENI. The length of the CDR3 is 15 residues. CDR3 amino acids: CASSPGQGGTDTQYF. CDR3 sequence (DNA): TGTGCCAGCTCACCGGGACAGGGTGGCACAGATACGCAGTATTTT.

In its sample, this clone was seen a few times. The same CDR3 is also encoded by other DNA sequences in this sample. The V gene is TRBV18, the J gene TRBJ2-3; D uncertain. The germline V gene encodes CDR1 KGHSH and CDR2 LQKENI. The CDR3 contains 13 residues. Trimming cost V 2 bases and J 1 base, with 4 bases left between them. The CDR3 spells CASSPTGTDTQYF. CDR3 nucleotide sequence: TGTGCCAGCTCACCAACGGGCACAGATACGCAGTATTTT. The variable domain in full, with the rest retrieved from reference TRBV18 and TRBJ2-3, is NAGVMQNPRHLVRRRGQEARLRCSPMKGHSHVYWYRQLPEEGLKFMVYLQKENIIDESGMPKERFSAEFPKEGPSILRIQQVVRGDSAAYFCASSPTGTDTQYFGPGTRLTVL.

CDR3: CASSRTQETQYF. Written as DNA, the CDR3 is TGTGCCAGCAGCCGGACACAAGAGACCCAGTACTTC. This rearrangement joins TRBV5-4 to TRBJ2-5; TRBD1 might be the D (5 bases). CDR3 length: 12 residues. V was pared by 4 bases and J by 2 bases, with 6 bases between. CDR1 SGHNT and CDR2 YYREEE come from the germline V gene (reference sequence).

The chain is built from TRBV5-1 and TRBJ2-4; perhaps TRBD2 as D (6 bases). The V and J ends lost 0 bases and 8 bases respectively, with 15 bases between them. Germline V lookup: CDR1 SGHRS, CDR2 YFSETQ. The CDR3 runs to 15 residues. CDR3: CASSLDPGEMDIQYF. The CDR3 DNA is TGCGCCAGCAGCTTGGATCCGGGGGAGATGGACATTCAGTACTTC.

This rearrangement joins TRBV18 to TRBJ1-1; 7 bases align to TRBD1. CDR3 length: 12 residues. Germline values: CDR1 KGHSH, CDR2 LQKENI. The J segment lost 7 bases and the V segment lost 6 bases, leaving 5 bases of the junction unmatched. DNA for the CDR3: TGTGCCAGCTCCCCAACAGGGGTTGAAGCTTTCTTT. This gives the protein CASSPTGVEAFF.

The chain employs TRBV7-2 and TRBJ2-5, with D perhaps matching TRBD1 (5 bases). The CDR3 is 13 residues long. Germline-derived CDR1 and CDR2 are SGHTA and FQGNSA. V was cut by 3 bases and J by 2 bases, with 7 bases left in between. CDR3 bases: TGTGCCAGCAGCTTCAGGACACAAGAGACCCAGTACTTC. It encodes CASSFRTQETQYF. Full variable domain (missing parts from reference TRBV7-2 and TRBJ2-5): GAGVSQSPSNKVTEKGKDVELRCDPISGHTALYWYRQSLGQGLEFLIYFQGNSAPDKSGLPSDRFSAERTGGSVSTLTIQRTQQEDSAVYLCASSFRTQETQYFGPGTRLLVL.

The J gene is TRBJ2-1, the V gene TRBV6-1; TRBD2 aligns across 7 bases. The CDR3 extends over 14 amino acids. Unmatched junction bases numbered 6, after V lost 6 bases and J lost 4 bases. Germline assignment: CDR1 MNHNS and CDR2 SASEGT. CDR3 in amino acids: CASSAGVPYNEQFF. The CDR3 bases are TGTGCCAGCAGCGCGGGGGTACCGTACAATGAGCAGTTCTTC.

The V gene is TRBV28, the J gene TRBJ2-7; 9 positions match TRBD2. J gave up 3 bases and V 2 bases, and 2 bases lay outside the gene matches. Looked up from germline, CDR1 is MDHEN and CDR2 is SYDVKM. The CDR3 consists of 14 residues. CDR3 coding DNA: TGTGCCAGCAGTTTACTAGCGGGGAACTACGAGCAGTACTTC. Amino acids: CASSLLAGNYEQYF.

The V and J genes are TRBV9 and TRBJ2-3; 9 positions match TRBD2. The CDR3 is 16 amino acids. In germline, CDR1 is SGDLS, CDR2 YYNGEE. Trimming took 0 bases from V and 5 from J; bases not matched to a gene: 7. CDR3 coding DNA: TGTGCCAGCAGCGTAGCAAGCGGGGGGATCGGAGATACGCAGTATTTT. It encodes CASSVASGGIGDTQYF. Full variable domain (remainder filled in from reference TRBV9 and TRBJ2-3): DSGVTQTPKHLITATGQRVTLRCSPRSGDLSVYWYQQSLDQGLQFLIQYYNGEERAKGNILERFSAQQFPDLHSELNLSSLELGDSALYFCASSVASGGIGDTQYFGPGTRLTVL.

In the case of this clone: This sample also contains other DNA sequences that code for the same CDR3. This chain joins TRBV29-1 and TRBJ2-7; tentatively, D is TRBD2 (6 bases). The CDR3 runs 19 residues. V lost 4 bases, J lost 0 bases, and 28 bases lay in between. CDR1 SQVTM and CDR2 ANQGSEA come from the germline V gene. The CDR3 nucleotides read TGCAGCGTTGGTGAGGAGGTGGGGATGCGGGGTCCTCTCTCCTACGAGCAGTACTTC. Its protein is CSVGEEVGMRGPLSYEQYF.

The J gene is TRBJ2-5, the V gene TRBV10-3; 7 positions match TRBD1. CDR3 length: 13 residues. V lost 6 bases, J lost 2 bases, and 3 bases stayed unmatched. From germline, CDR1 is ENHRY and CDR2 SYGVKD. The CDR3 protein is CAISQGEQETQYF. The CDR3 DNA reads TGTGCCATCAGCCAGGGGGAACAAGAGACCCAGTACTTC.

The V and J genes are TRBV6-1 and TRBJ2-7; 8 positions agree with TRBD1. Trimming cost V 3 bases and J 3 bases; bases outside gene matches: 4. The V gene's germline CDR1 is MNHNS and CDR2 SASEGT. The CDR3 totals 14 residues. CDR3 in amino acids: CASSERTGFYEQYF. CDR3 nucleotides: TGTGCCAGCAGTGAGCGGACAGGGTTCTACGAGCAGTACTTC.

This chain links TRBV18 with TRBJ2-7, with D perhaps given as TRBD1 or TRBD2 (5 bases each). Deletions cut 2 bases from V and 1 base from J, with 9 bases between. The length of the CDR3 is 14 residues. Per germline, CDR1 KGHSH and CDR2 LQKENI. The CDR3 loop reads CASSPVEGSYEQYF. In nucleotides, the CDR3 is TGTGCCAGCTCACCAGTCGAGGGGTCCTACGAGCAGTACTTC. Variable domain in full (rest from reference TRBV18 and TRBJ2-7): NAGVMQNPRHLVRRRGQEARLRCSPMKGHSHVYWYRQLPEEGLKFMVYLQKENIIDESGMPKERFSAEFPKEGPSILRIQQVVRGDSAAYFCASSPVEGSYEQYFGPGTRLTVT.

In the case of this clone: In the same sample, other DNA sequences code for this CDR3. The chain combines TRBV5-1 with TRBJ2-5, with D hard to call. Trimming removed 0 bases from V and 2 bases from J, with 5 bases in between. Germline V gene lookup returns CDR1 SGHRS and CDR2 YFSETQ. The CDR3 consists of 13 residues. The CDR3 nucleotides are TGCGCCAGCAGCTTGGGGGTTCAAGAGACCCAGTACTTC. It codes for CASSLGVQETQYF.

This chain joins TRBV7-8 and TRBJ2-3; 7 bases agree with TRBD1. There are 17 residues in the CDR3. Germline V CDR1 and CDR2: SGHVS, FQNEAQ. J gave up 1 base and V 8 bases, and 15 bases lay outside the gene matches. CDR3 loop: CASAGRRGLVGTDTQYF. CDR3 DNA: TGTGCCAGCGCCGGAAGAAGGGGGCTGGTAGGCACAGATACGCAGTATTTT.

The rearrangement links TRBV28 to TRBJ2-7; TRBD1 matches at 7 bases. This CDR3 has 13 residues. CDR1 and CDR2 from the germline V gene are MDHEN and SYDVKM. J gave up 3 bases and V 5 bases, and 4 bases lay outside the gene matches. The CDR3 sequence: CASSTGQSYEQYF. For the CDR3, the DNA is TGTGCCAGCAGTACGGGACAGAGCTACGAGCAGTACTTC.

The rearrangement joins TRBV7-3 to TRBJ1-4, with 7 positions matching TRBD1. V trimming: 5 bases; J trimming: 3 bases; junction bases outside the gene matches: 21. The V gene's germline CDR1 is SGHTA and CDR2 FQGTGA. This CDR3 is 20 amino acids long. In DNA form, the CDR3 reads TGTGCCAGCAGCATCTTAGGGCAGGGGGAGGCTGGGGAGGCTAATGAAAAACTGTTTTTT. Residues: CASSILGQGEAGEANEKLFF.

This chain uses TRBV9 with TRBJ2-1, with D unresolved. V was trimmed by 0 bases and J by 6 bases, leaving 7 bases between them. This CDR3 contains 13 residues. Germline V lookup: CDR1 SGDLS, CDR2 YYNGEE. The CDR3 region has the DNA TGTGCCAGCAGCGTAGGAGGCTTCAATGAGCAGTTCTTC. Protein: CASSVGGFNEQFF.

The rearrangement uses TRBV6-6 and TRBJ2-7; unclear D gene. This CDR3 is built from 14 residues. The ends were cut back, 3 bases at V and 1 base at J, with 10 bases in the middle. Germline CDR1 reads MNHNY; CDR2 reads SVGAGI (reference sequence). The CDR3 reads CASSYPPESYEQYF. The CDR3 DNA sequence: TGTGCCAGCAGTTATCCGCCTGAGTCCTACGAGCAGTACTTC.

This clone appeared a single time. This rearrangement joins TRBV5-4 to TRBJ2-3; no clear D gene. Germline V gives CDR1 SGHNT, CDR2 YYREEE (reference sequence). The V and J ends lost 3 bases and 0 bases respectively, with 5 bases between them. The CDR3 runs 13 residues. CDR3 bases: TGTGCCAGCAGCTACAGCAGCACAGATACGCAGTATTTT. Protein sequence: CASSYSSTDTQYF.

The gene calls are TRBV18 and TRBJ2-2; TRBD1 agrees at 8 bases. Looked up from germline, CDR1 is KGHSH and CDR2 is LQKENI. After removal of 3 bases from V and 4 bases from J, the junction contained 10 bases not matched to a gene. This CDR3 has 17 amino acids. For the CDR3, the DNA is TGTGCCAGCTCACCCTACCGGACAGGGAATCCCACCGGGGAGCTGTTTTTT. It is translated as CASSPYRTGNPTGELFF.

The rearrangement links TRBV11-2 to TRBJ1-1; 10 nucleotides agree with TRBD1. With 5 bases clipped from V and 5 bases from J, the junction kept 5 bases outside the gene matches. Germline V gene lookup returns CDR1 SGHAT and CDR2 FQNNGV. The CDR3 is 14 residues long. This CDR3 reads CASSARDRGTEAFF. CDR3 coding DNA: TGTGCCAGCAGCGCCCGGGACAGGGGAACTGAAGCTTTCTTT. The variable domain in full, with the rest retrieved from reference TRBV11-2 and TRBJ1-1, is EAGVAQSPRYKIIEKRQSVAFWCNPISGHATLYWYQQILGQGPKLLIQFQNNGVVDDSQLPKDRFSAERLKGVDSTLKIQPAKLEDSAVYLCASSARDRGTEAFFGQGTRLTVV.

This clone occurred once. The chain carries TRBV20-1 and TRBJ2-7; no definite D call. The germline gives CDR1 DFQATT, CDR2 SNEGSKA (reference sequence). Between the trimmed V and J ends, which lost 3 bases and 8 bases, there was a span of 11 bases. The CDR3 has 11 residues. As DNA, the CDR3 is TGCAGTGCTAGTACTCTCCCCCAGCAGTACTTC. As protein: CSASTLPQQYF.